A selection of T cell receptor beta chains follows, all from one sample in a study of long-term antiretroviral therapy in people with HIV. The repertoire was sequenced with immunoSEQ multiplex PCR; TCRdb's copy has only in-frame clones and lacks some. The data contain roughly 26,000 clones, 85% to 95% of them singletons. Here the sequenced sample was unsorted PBMCs, taken 4.8 to 5 years after starting antiretroviral therapy. Every receptor here comes from a woman in her forties or fifties with HIV. CDR3s include the opening cysteine and the closing phenylalanine or tryptophan. The D gene is left open where the match is weak. Some rows mark clone size as missing; the rest say once, few, many or name a class of expanded clone.

V gene,J gene,D gene,clone size,CDR3 length,CDR3 DNA,CDR3 protein
TRBV2,TRBJ1-5,NA,NA,17,TGTGCCAGCAGTGAAGATTTGTGGGGCGGAAGCAATCAGCCCCAGCATTTT,CASSEDLWGGSNQPQHF
TRBV4-3,TRBJ2-1,TRBD2,NA,17,TGCGCCAGCAGCCAAGACCCGAGCGGGGTCTCCTACAATGAGCAGTTCTTC,CASSQDPSGVSYNEQFF
TRBV2,TRBJ2-7,NA,NA,12,TGTGCCAGCCGGAGGGGCTCCTACGAGCAGTACTTC,CASRRGSYEQYF
TRBV7-2,TRBJ1-1,NA,NA,15,TGTGCCAGCAGCACAACCGGGACACCAAACACTGAAGCTTTCTTT,CASSTTGTPNTEAFF
TRBV11-2,TRBJ2-7,TRBD2,NA,15,TGTGCCAGCAGCTTCAGTTTCAGGGAGGGGTACGAGCAGTACTTC,CASSFSFREGYEQYF
TRBV7-8,TRBJ2-1,NA,NA,12,TGTGCCAGCAGCTTACTAGTCAATGAGCAGTTCTTC,CASSLLVNEQFF
TRBV28,TRBJ2-7,TRBD2,once,14,TGTGCCAGCAGTTTAGTAGCGGGAGGCTACGAGCAGTACTTC,CASSLVAGGYEQYF
TRBV4-2,TRBJ1-1,NA,NA,15,TGTGCCAGCAGCCCTAAGGAGTCCGAGGGCACTGAAGCTTTCTTT,CASSPKESEGTEAFF
TRBV28,TRBJ1-2,TRBD1,once,18,TGTGCCAGCAACTTTTCCCCCGACAGGGGTAGTTGGGACTATGGCTACACCTTC,CASNFSPDRGSWDYGYTF
TRBV6-1,TRBJ2-2,TRBD2,once,16,TGTGCCAGCAGTGAATGGGGGAGCGGGAGTGAGGTGGAGCTGTTTTTT,CASSEWGSGSEVELFF
TRBV10-3,TRBJ2-1,TRBD2,NA,13,TGTGCCGCGTGGACTAGCGGGAGCGATGAGCAGTTCTTC,CAAWTSGSDEQFF
TRBV11-3,TRBJ2-1,NA,NA,15,TGTGCCAGCAGCTTAGTAGGGGGGCGCGGCAATGAGCAGTTCTTC,CASSLVGGRGNEQFF
TRBV6-1,TRBJ1-1,NA,NA,13,TGTGCCAGCAGAGCAGGGTTCGACACTGAAGCTTTCTTT,CASRAGFDTEAFF
TRBV11-3,TRBJ2-1,NA,NA,11,TGTGCCAGCAGCGTGGGGAATGAGCAGTTCTTC,CASSVGNEQFF
TRBV27,TRBJ2-2,TRBD1,NA,14,TGTGCCAGCAAGGACAGGGGCGGAACCGGGGAGCTGTTTTTT,CASKDRGGTGELFF
TRBV19,TRBJ2-3,NA,NA,15,TGTGCCAGTAGCCCAGGGGGGGCGAGGACAGATACGCAGTATTTT,CASSPGGARTDTQYF
TRBV19,TRBJ1-1,NA,NA,13,TGTGCCAGTAAGGGATGGGAGACCACTGAAGCTTTCTTT,CASKGWETTEAFF
TRBV6-6,TRBJ2-2,TRBD1,NA,12,TGTGCCAGCAGCCCGACAGGGGGGGAGCTGTTTTTT,CASSPTGGELFF